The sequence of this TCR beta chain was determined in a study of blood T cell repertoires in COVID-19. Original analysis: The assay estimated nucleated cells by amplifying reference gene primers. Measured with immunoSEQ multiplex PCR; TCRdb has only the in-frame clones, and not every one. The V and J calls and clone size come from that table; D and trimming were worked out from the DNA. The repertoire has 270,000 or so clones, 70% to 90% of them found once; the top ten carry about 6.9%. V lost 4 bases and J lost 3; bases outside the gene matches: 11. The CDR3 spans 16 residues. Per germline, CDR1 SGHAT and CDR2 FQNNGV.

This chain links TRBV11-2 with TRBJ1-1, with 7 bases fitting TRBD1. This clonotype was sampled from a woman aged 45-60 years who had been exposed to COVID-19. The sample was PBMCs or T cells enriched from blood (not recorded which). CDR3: CASSWVLDRADTEAFF. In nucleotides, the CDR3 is TGTGCCAGCAGCTGGGTGCTAGACAGGGCGGACACTGAAGCTTTCTTT.